These T cell receptor beta chains were read from a single sample in a study of neoadjuvant nivolumab and ipilimumab in lung cancer. Data came from immunoSEQ multiplex PCR; TCRdb stores just in-frame clones and leaves some out. The sample comprises about 27,000 clones, roughly 76% of which are singletons, and roughly 18% rests with the top ten. This specimen was tumor tissue, taken after neoadjuvant nivolumab, alone or with ipilimumab, at or shortly before surgery. The source of these receptors is an adult with non-small cell lung cancer. Both conserved end residues are part of each CDR3. Fields, in order: clone size, J gene, V gene, D gene, CDR3 protein, CDR3 DNA. The D gene is left open where the match is weak. The size of a clone is reported for some rows only, either as once, few or many, or as a class for expanded clones.

>-|TRBJ1-2|TRBV9|-
CASSVTGREGYGYTF
TGTGCCAGCAGCGTAACGGGGCGCGAGGGCTATGGCTACACCTTC
>-|TRBJ2-4|TRBV7-6|TRBD2
CASSLAGLAGGKNIQYF
TGTGCCAGCAGCTTAGCGGGACTAGCGGGGGGCAAAAACATTCAGTACTTC
>-|TRBJ2-3|TRBV29-1|-
CSVDGGTDTQYF
TGCAGCGTTGATGGGGGCACAGATACGCAGTATTTT
>once|TRBJ1-2|TRBV6-5|-
CASNRQGGYGYTF
TGTGCCAGCAACAGGCAGGGAGGCTATGGCTACACCTTC
>few|TRBJ2-7|TRBV5-6|TRBD2
CASSEGLAGIVYEQYF
TGTGCCAGCAGCGAAGGACTAGCGGGGATTGTGTACGAGCAGTACTTC
>-|TRBJ1-2|TRBV5-4|-
CASSLDRYYGYTF
TGTGCCAGCAGCTTGGACAGATACTATGGCTACACCTTC
>-|TRBJ2-1|TRBV7-8|-
CASSPFGGFSYNEQFF
TGTGCCAGCAGCCCCTTCGGGGGCTTCTCCTACAATGAGCAGTTCTTC
>-|TRBJ2-3|TRBV30|TRBD2
CAWTVPHLAGGTDTQYF
TGTGCCTGGACCGTCCCCCACCTAGCGGGGGGGACAGATACGCAGTATTTT
>-|TRBJ2-3|TRBV7-6|TRBD2
CASSPSGGSNTDTQYF
TGTGCCAGCAGCCCGTCGGGGGGGTCTAACACAGATACGCAGTATTTT
>few|TRBJ2-2|TRBV27|-
CASSFLGGLDGELFF
TGTGCCAGCAGTTTCCTCGGGGGGCTGGACGGGGAGCTGTTTTTT
>medium-sized|TRBJ2-7|TRBV5-4|-
CASSLDVLNTEQYF
TGTGCCAGCAGCTTGGATGTCTTGAATACCGAGCAGTACTTC
>few|TRBJ1-2|TRBV18|-
CASSHSGDDYGYTF
TGTGCCAGCTCACATTCAGGAGATGACTATGGCTACACCTTC
>once|TRBJ2-2|TRBV7-6|-
CASSPEEGGAGELFF
TGTGCCAGCAGCCCGGAGGAGGGTGGCGCCGGGGAGCTGTTTTTT
>once|TRBJ2-1|TRBV4-1|-
CASSNPDYNEQFF
TGCGCCAGCAGCAATCCGGATTACAATGAGCAGTTCTTC
>-|TRBJ2-3|TRBV5-1|-
CASSLGDGTDTQYF
TGCGCCAGCAGCTTGGGGGACGGCACAGATACGCAGTATTTT
>-|TRBJ2-7|TRBV20-1|-
CSASVVSEQYF
TGCAGTGCTAGTGTGGTGTCCGAGCAGTACTTC
>-|TRBJ2-1|TRBV11-2|TRBD2
CASSLVPSGNGEQFF
TGTGCCAGCAGCTTAGTACCTAGCGGGAATGGTGAGCAGTTCTTC
>-|TRBJ2-7|TRBV2|-
CASTGDGGSYEQYF
TGTGCCAGCACCGGAGACGGGGGATCCTACGAGCAGTACTTC
>once|TRBJ2-7|TRBV4-1|-
CASSQEPGDYEQYF
TGCGCCAGCAGCCAAGAGCCAGGGGACTACGAGCAGTACTTC
>-|TRBJ2-3|TRBV4-1|-
CASSRRTGQRGTDTQYF
TGCGCCAGCAGCCGGCGAACTGGACAGCGGGGCACAGATACGCAGTATTTT
>once|TRBJ2-1|TRBV11-1|TRBD1
CASRSRDRGNNEQFF
TGTGCCAGCAGGAGCCGGGACAGGGGCAACAATGAGCAGTTCTTC
>-|TRBJ2-1|TRBV2|TRBD1
CASRISQQGDEQFF
TGTGCCAGCAGGATCTCCCAACAGGGGGATGAGCAGTTCTTC
>medium-sized|TRBJ1-2|TRBV9|-
CASSVVSGDGYTF
TGTGCCAGCAGCGTAGTTTCAGGGGATGGCTACACCTTC
>-|TRBJ1-2|TRBV5-1|-
CASSLDAGSYGYTF
TGCGCCAGCAGCTTGGATGCAGGGAGCTATGGCTACACCTTC
>few|TRBJ2-7|TRBV6-5|-
CASSYDNPYEQYF
TGTGCCAGCAGTTACGACAACCCCTACGAGCAGTACTTC
>-|TRBJ1-1|TRBV7-9|-
CASSLVPSLYTEAFF
TGTGCCAGCAGCTTAGTCCCAAGCTTGTACACTGAAGCTTTCTTT
>once|TRBJ1-1|TRBV13|-
CASQLGGALTEAFF
TGTGCCAGCCAGCTTGGTGGGGCCTTGACTGAAGCTTTCTTT
>-|TRBJ2-1|TRBV2|TRBD2
CASSERLAGDNEQFF
TGTGCCAGCAGTGAGAGACTAGCGGGGGACAATGAGCAGTTCTTC
>once|TRBJ1-2|TRBV5-4|TRBD1
CASSPTGGAGYTF
TGTGCCAGCAGCCCGACAGGGGGCGCGGGCTACACCTTC
>-|TRBJ2-7|TRBV15|TRBD1
CATSTDRGIHEQYF
TGTGCCACCAGCACGGACAGGGGGATCCACGAGCAGTACTTC
>-|TRBJ1-1|TRBV6-1|-
CASSLGVANTEAFF
TGTGCCAGCAGTTTGGGGGTAGCGAACACTGAAGCTTTCTTT
>-|TRBJ1-2|TRBV5-1|-
CASSLESLGGSGSGYTF
TGCGCCAGCAGCTTGGAGTCATTGGGGGGCTCAGGGAGCGGCTACACCTTC
>-|TRBJ2-3|TRBV7-9|-
CASSPTDTQYF
TGTGCCAGCAGCCCCACAGATACGCAGTATTTT
>-|TRBJ1-2|TRBV5-6|-
CASSLRFAGDYGYTF
TGTGCCAGCAGCTTAAGGTTCGCAGGCGACTATGGCTACACCTTC
>-|TRBJ2-3|TRBV5-1|-
CASSLGGGGDTQYF
TGCGCCAGCAGCTTGGGGGGAGGGGGAGATACGCAGTATTTT
>-|TRBJ2-2|TRBV5-4|-
CASSSQNDRNTGELFF
TGTGCCAGCAGCTCCCAGAATGACAGGAACACCGGGGAGCTGTTTTTT
>few|TRBJ1-1|TRBV10-2|-
CASRETGRVTEAFF
TGCGCCAGCAGAGAGACGGGGCGGGTTACTGAAGCTTTCTTT
>-|TRBJ1-1|TRBV6-6|TRBD1
CASNQGARTEAFF
TGTGCCAGCAACCAGGGGGCTCGGACTGAAGCTTTCTTT
>-|TRBJ2-3|TRBV7-2|-
CASSLVWSDTQYF
TGTGCCAGCAGCTTAGTCTGGTCAGATACGCAGTATTTT
>-|TRBJ1-2|TRBV6-6|TRBD1
CASSADREGGYTF
TGTGCCAGCAGCGCCGACAGGGAAGGAGGCTACACCTTC
>-|TRBJ2-5|TRBV5-4|-
CASSLAGIQETQYF
TGTGCCAGCAGTTTAGCAGGGATCCAAGAGACCCAGTACTTC
>-|TRBJ1-2|TRBV5-4|TRBD1
CASSLEGAGGYTF
TGTGCCAGCAGCTTGGAGGGGGCTGGTGGCTACACCTTC
>-|TRBJ2-5|TRBV2|-
CASSYKEETQYF
TGTGCCAGCAGTTATAAGGAGGAGACCCAGTACTTC
>-|TRBJ2-5|TRBV11-2|TRBD2
CASSYSGGKETQYF
TGTGCCAGCAGCTATAGCGGGGGGAAGGAGACCCAGTACTTC
>-|TRBJ2-7|TRBV11-3|-
CASSPHGGLTYEQYF
TGTGCCAGCAGCCCCCATGGGGGTCTTACCTACGAGCAGTACTTC
>-|TRBJ2-7|TRBV4-1|-
CASSQDTFRGQYF
TGCGCCAGCAGCCAAGATACATTCCGGGGGCAGTACTTC
>-|TRBJ2-1|TRBV9|-
CASSALQGGSPTNEQFF
TGTGCCAGCAGCGCGTTACAGGGTGGATCTCCAACCAATGAGCAGTTCTTC
>-|TRBJ1-1|TRBV30|-
CAWVGPWGTEAFF
TGTGCCTGGGTTGGTCCCTGGGGGACTGAAGCTTTCTTT
>-|TRBJ1-2|TRBV7-8|-
CASSFDPYYGYTF
TGTGCCAGCAGCTTCGACCCCTACTATGGCTACACCTTC
>-|TRBJ1-6|TRBV5-6|-
CASSLGGIGVDSPLHF
TGTGCCAGCAGCTTGGGAGGGATTGGGGTGGATTCACCCCTCCACTTT
>-|TRBJ2-5|TRBV5-6|TRBD2
CASSLRGGQETQYF
TGTGCCAGCAGCTTAAGGGGAGGGCAAGAGACCCAGTACTTC
>-|TRBJ2-3|TRBV5-1|-
CASSGGLTSTDTQYF
TGCGCCAGCAGCGGGGGACTGACTAGCACAGATACGCAGTATTTT
>-|TRBJ1-1|TRBV11-2|-
CASSLELNTEAFF
TGCGCCAGCAGCTTGGAGCTGAACACTGAAGCTTTCTTT
>-|TRBJ2-3|TRBV5-6|TRBD2
CASSSTRLAKQYF
TGTGCCAGCAGCTCGACCCGACTAGCGAAGCAGTATTTT
>-|TRBJ1-5|TRBV18|TRBD1
CASARQGGNQPQHF
TGTGCCAGCGCCCGACAGGGAGGAAATCAGCCCCAGCATTTT
>-|TRBJ1-1|TRBV6-5|-
CASSYSPSNTEAFF
TGTGCCAGCAGTTACTCCCCTTCGAACACTGAAGCTTTCTTT
>-|TRBJ2-1|TRBV5-1|-
CASSFSQPSNEQFF
TGCGCCAGCAGCTTCTCCCAGCCCTCCAATGAGCAGTTCTTC
>-|TRBJ1-2|TRBV5-6|TRBD1
CASSSRTWAGGASYYGYTF
TGTGCCAGCAGCTCACGAACTTGGGCAGGGGGCGCGTCGTACTATGGCTACACCTTC